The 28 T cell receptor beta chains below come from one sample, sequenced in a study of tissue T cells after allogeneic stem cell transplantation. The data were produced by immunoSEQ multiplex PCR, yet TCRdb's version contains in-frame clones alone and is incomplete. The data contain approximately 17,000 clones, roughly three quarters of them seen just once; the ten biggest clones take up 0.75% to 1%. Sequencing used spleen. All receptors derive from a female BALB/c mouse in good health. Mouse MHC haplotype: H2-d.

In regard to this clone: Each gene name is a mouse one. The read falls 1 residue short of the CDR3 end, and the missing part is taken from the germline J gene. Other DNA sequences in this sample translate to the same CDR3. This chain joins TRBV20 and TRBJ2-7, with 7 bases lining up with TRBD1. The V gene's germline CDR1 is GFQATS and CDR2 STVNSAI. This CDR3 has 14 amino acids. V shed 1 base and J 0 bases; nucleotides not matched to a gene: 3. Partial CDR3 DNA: TGTGGTGCTAGGGTGGCAGGGGGCTCCTATGAACAGTAC. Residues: CGARVAGGSYEQY. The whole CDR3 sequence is CGARVAGGSYEQYF. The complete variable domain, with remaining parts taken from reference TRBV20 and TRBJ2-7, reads GALVYQYPRRTICKSGTSMRMECQAVGFQATSVAWYRQSPQKTFELIALSTVNSAIKYEQNFTQEKFPISHPNLSFSSMTVLNAYLEDRGLYLCGARVAGGSYEQYFGPGTRLTVL.

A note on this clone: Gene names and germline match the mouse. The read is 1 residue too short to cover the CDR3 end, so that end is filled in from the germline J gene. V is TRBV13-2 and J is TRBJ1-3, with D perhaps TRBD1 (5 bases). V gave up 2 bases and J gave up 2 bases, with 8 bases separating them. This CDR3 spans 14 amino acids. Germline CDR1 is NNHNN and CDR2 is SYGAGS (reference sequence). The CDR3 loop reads CASGERTTGNTLYF. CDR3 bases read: TGTGCCAGCGGTGAACGGACAACTGGAAATACGCTCTAT.

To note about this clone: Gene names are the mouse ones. The DNA read from the CDR3 is TGTGCCAGCAGCCAAGGACAGGGAAACTCCGACTACACC. Protein product: CASSQGQGNSDYT. The whole CDR3 protein is CASSQGQGNSDYTF. V usage is TRBV2 and J usage is TRBJ1-2; 7 bases are shared with TRBD1. The read falls 1 residue short of the CDR3 end, and the missing part is taken from the germline J gene. The CDR3 extends over 14 amino acids. V shed 1 base, J shed 1 base, and the junction held 0 bases outside the gene matches. CDR1 and CDR2 from the germline V gene are LGHNA and YSYQKL. The full variable domain, in which reference TRBV2 and TRBJ1-2 provide the parts outside the CDR3, is DPKIIQKPKYLVAVTGSEKILICEQYLGHNAMYWYRQSAKKPLEFMFSYSYQKLMDNQTASSRFQPQSSKKNHLDLQITALKPDDSATYFCASSQGQGNSDYTFGSGTRLLVI.

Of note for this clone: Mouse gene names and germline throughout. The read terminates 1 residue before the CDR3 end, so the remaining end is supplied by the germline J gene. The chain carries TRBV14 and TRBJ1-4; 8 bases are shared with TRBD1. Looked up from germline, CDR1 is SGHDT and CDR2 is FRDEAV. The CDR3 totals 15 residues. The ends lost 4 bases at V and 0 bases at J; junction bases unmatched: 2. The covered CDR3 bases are TGTGCCAGCAGTGCAGGGGGCGTTTCCAACGAAAGATTATTT. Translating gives CASSAGGVSNERLF. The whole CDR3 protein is CASSAGGVSNERLFF.

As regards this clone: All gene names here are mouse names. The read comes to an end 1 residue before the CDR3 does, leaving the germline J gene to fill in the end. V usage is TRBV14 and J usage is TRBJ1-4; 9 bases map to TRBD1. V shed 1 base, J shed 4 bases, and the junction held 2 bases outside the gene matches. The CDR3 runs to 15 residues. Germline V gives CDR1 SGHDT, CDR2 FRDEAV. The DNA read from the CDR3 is TGTGCCAGCAGTTTCACAGGGGGCGGCAACGAAAGATTATTT. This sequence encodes CASSFTGGGNERLF. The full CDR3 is CASSFTGGGNERLFF.

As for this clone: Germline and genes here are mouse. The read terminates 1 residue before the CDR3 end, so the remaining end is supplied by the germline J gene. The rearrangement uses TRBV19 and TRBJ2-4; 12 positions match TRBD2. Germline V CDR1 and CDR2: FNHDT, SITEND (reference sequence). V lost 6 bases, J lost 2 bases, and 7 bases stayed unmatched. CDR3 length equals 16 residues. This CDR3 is CASTRLGGRSQNTLYF. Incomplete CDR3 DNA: TGTGCCAGCACGAGACTGGGGGGGCGCTCTCAAAACACCTTGTAC.

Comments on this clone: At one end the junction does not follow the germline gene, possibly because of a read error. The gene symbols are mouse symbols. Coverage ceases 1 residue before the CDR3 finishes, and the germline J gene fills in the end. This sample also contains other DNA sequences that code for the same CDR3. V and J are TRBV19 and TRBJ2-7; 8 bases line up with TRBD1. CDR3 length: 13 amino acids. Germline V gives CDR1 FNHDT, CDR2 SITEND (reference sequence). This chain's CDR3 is CASSAGGIYEQYF. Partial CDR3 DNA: TGCGCCAGCAGTGCAGGGGGCATCTATGAACAGTAC. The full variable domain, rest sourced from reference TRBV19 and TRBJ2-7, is GGIITQTPKFLIGQEGQKLTLKCQQNFNHDTMYWYRQDSGKGLRLIYYSITENDLQKGDLSEGYDASREKKSSFSLTVTSAQKNEMAVFLCASSAGGIYEQYFGPGTRLTVL.

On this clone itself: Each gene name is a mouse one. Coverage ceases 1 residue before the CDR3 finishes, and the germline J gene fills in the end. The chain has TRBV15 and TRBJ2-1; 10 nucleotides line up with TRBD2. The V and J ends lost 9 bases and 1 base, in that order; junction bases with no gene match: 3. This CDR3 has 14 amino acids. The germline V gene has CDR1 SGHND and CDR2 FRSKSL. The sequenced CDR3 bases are TGTGCCAGGACTGGGGGGCGAAACTATGCTGAGCAGTTC. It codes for CARTGGRNYAEQF. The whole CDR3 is CARTGGRNYAEQFF.

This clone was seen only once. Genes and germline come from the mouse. The CDR3 bases that were read are TGTGGTGCCCGGACAGGGCCAAACACCGGGCAGCTCTAC. This gives the protein CGARTGPNTGQLY. In full, the CDR3 reads CGARTGPNTGQLYF. The chain employs TRBV20 and TRBJ2-2; 8 bases agree with TRBD1. The read halts 1 residue ahead of the CDR3 end, with the missing end drawn from the germline J gene. Germline V gene data show CDR1 as GFQATS and CDR2 as STVNSAI. V shed 6 bases, J shed 0 bases, and the junction held 3 bases outside the gene matches. CDR3 length: 14 residues.

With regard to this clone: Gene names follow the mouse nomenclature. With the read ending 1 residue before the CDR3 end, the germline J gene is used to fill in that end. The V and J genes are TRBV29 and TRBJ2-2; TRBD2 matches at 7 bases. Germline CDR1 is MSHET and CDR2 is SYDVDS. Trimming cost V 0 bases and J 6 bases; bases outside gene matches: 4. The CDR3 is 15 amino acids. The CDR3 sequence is CASSLSAGGPGQLYF. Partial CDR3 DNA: TGTGCTAGCAGTTTATCGGCTGGGGGACCCGGGCAGCTCTAC.

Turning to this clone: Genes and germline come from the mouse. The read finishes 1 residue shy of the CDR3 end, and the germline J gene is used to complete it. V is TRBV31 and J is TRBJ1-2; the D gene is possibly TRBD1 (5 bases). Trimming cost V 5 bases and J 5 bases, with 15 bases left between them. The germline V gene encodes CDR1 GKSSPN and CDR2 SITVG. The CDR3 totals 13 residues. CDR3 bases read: TGTGCCTGGGGGGACCGGGCCCAATCCGACTACACC. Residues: CAWGDRAQSDYT. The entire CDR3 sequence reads CAWGDRAQSDYTF.

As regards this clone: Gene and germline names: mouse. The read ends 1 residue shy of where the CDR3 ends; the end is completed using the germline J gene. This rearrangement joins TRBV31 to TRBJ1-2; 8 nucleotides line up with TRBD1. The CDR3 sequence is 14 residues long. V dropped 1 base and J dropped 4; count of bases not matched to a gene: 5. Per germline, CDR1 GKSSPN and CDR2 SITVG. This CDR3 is CAWSRQGAGSDYTF. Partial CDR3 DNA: TGTGCCTGGAGTCGGCAGGGGGCAGGCTCCGACTACACC.

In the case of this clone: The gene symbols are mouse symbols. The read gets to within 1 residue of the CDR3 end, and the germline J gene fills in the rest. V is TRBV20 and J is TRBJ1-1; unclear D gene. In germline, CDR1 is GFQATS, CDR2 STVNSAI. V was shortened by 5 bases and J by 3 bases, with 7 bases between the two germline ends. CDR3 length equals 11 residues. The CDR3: CGAAVHTEVFF. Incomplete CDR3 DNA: TGTGGTGCTGCCGTCCACACAGAAGTCTTC.

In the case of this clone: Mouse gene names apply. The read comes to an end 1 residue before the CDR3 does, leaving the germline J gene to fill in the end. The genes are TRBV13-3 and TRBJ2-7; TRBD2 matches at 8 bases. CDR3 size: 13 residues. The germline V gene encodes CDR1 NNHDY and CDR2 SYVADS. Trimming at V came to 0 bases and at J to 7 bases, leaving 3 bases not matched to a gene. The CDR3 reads CASSDAGGWEQYF. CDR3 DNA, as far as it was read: TGTGCCAGCAGTGATGCTGGGGGGTGGGAACAGTAC.

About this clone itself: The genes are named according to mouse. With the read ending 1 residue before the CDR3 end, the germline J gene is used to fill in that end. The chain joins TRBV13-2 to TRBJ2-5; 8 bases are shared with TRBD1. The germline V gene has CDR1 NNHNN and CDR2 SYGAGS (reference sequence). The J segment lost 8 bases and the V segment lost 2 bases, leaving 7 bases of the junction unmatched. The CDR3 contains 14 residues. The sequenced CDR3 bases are TGTGCCAGCGGTGAGCGGACAGGGATGGTCACCCAGTAC. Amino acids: CASGERTGMVTQY. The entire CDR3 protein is CASGERTGMVTQYF.

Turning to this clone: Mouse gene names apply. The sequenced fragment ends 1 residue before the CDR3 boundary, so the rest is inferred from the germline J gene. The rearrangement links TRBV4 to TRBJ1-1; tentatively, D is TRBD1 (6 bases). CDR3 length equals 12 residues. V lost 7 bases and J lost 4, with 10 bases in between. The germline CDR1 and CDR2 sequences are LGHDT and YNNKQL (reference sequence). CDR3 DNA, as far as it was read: TGTGCCAGCACAACAGGGATCACAGAAGTCTTC. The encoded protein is CASTTGITEVF. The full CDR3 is CASTTGITEVFF.

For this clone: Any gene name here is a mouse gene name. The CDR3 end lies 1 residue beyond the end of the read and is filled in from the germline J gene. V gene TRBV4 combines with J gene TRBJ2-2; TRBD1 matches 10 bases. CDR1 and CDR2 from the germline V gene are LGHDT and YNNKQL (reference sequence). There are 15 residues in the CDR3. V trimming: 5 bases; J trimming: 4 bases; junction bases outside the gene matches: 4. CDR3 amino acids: CASSRDRGGTGQLYF. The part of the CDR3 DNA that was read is TGTGCCAGCAGCCGGGACAGGGGAGGCACCGGGCAGCTCTAC.

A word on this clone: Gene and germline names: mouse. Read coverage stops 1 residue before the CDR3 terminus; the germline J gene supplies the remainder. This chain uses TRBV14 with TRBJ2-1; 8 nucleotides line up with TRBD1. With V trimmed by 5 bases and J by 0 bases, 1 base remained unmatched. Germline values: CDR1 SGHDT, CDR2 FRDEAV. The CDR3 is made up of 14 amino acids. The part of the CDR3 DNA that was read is TGTGCCAGCAGGGACAGGGATAACTATGCTGAGCAGTTC. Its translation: CASRDRDNYAEQF. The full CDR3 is CASRDRDNYAEQFF.

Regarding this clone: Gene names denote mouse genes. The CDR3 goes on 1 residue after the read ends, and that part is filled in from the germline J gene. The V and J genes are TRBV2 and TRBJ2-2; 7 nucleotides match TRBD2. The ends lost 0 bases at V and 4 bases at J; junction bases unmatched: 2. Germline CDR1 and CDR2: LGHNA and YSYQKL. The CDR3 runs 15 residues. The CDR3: CASSQEGGGTGQLYF. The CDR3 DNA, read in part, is TGTGCCAGCAGCCAAGAGGGGGGGGGCACCGGGCAGCTCTAC. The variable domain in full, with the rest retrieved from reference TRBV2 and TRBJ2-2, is DPKIIQKPKYLVAVTGSEKILICEQYLGHNAMYWYRQSAKKPLEFMFSYSYQKLMDNQTASSRFQPQSSKKNHLDLQITALKPDDSATYFCASSQEGGGTGQLYFGEGSKLTVL.

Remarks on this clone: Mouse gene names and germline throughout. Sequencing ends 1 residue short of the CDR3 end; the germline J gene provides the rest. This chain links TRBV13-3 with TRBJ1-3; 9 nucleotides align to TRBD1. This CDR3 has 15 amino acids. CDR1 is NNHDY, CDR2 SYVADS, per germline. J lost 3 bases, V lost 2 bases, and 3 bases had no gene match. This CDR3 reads CASSEGTGYGNTLYF. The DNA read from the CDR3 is TGTGCCAGCAGTGAGGGGACAGGGTATGGAAATACGCTCTAT. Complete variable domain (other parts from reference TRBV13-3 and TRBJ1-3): EAAVTQSPRSKVAVTGGKVTLSCHQTNNHDYMYWYRQDTGHGLRLIHYSYVADSTEKGDIPDGYKASRPSQENFSLILELASLSQTAVYFCASSEGTGYGNTLYFGEGSRLIVV.

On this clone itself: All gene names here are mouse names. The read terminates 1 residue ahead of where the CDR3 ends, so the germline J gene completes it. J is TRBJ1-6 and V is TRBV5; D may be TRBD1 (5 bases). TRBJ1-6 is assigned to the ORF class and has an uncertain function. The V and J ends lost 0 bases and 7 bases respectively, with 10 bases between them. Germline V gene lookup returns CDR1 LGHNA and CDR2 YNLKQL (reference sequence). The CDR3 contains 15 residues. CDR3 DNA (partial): TGTGCCAGCAGCCAAGACGAAGGGGACAATTCGCCCCTCTAC. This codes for CASSQDEGDNSPLY. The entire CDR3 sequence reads CASSQDEGDNSPLYF.

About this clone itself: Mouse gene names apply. The CDR3 is CASGDWGDTGQLYF. The sequenced CDR3 bases are TGTGCCAGCGGGGACTGGGGGGACACCGGGCAGCTCTAC. This rearrangement joins TRBV13-2 to TRBJ2-2; 11 nucleotides line up with TRBD2. The read halts 1 residue ahead of the CDR3 end, with the missing end drawn from the germline J gene. Losses at the gene ends were 5 bases for V and 3 bases for J; bases not matched to a gene: 0. The germline V gene has CDR1 NNHNN and CDR2 SYGAGS (reference sequence). The CDR3 is 14 residues long.

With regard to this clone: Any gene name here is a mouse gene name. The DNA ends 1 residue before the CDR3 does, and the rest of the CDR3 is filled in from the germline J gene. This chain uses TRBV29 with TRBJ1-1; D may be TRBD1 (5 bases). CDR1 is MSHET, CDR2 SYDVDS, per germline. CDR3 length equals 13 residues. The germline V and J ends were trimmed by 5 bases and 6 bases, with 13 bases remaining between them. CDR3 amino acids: CASSSRVRAEVFF. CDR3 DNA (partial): TGTGCTAGCAGTAGCAGGGTTCGGGCAGAAGTCTTC.

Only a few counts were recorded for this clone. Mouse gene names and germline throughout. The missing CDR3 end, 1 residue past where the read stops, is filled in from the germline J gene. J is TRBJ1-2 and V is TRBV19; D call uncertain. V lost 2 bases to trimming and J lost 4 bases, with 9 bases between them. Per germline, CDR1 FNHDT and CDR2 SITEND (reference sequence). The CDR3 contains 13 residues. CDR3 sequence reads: CASSIPGSSDYTF. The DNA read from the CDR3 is TGTGCCAGCAGTATTCCGGGTAGCTCCGACTACACC. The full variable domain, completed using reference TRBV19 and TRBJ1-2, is GGIITQTPKFLIGQEGQKLTLKCQQNFNHDTMYWYRQDSGKGLRLIYYSITENDLQKGDLSEGYDASREKKSSFSLTVTSAQKNEMAVFLCASSIPGSSDYTFGSGTRLLVI.

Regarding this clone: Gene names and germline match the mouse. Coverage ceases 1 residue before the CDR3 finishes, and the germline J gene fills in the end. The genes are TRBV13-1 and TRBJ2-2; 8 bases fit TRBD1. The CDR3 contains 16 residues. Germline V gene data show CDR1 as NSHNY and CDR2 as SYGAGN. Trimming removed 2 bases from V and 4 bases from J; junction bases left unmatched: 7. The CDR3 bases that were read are TGTGCCAGCAGTGACCCGGACAGGGAGGGCACCGGGCAGCTCTAC. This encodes CASSDPDREGTGQLY. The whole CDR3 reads CASSDPDREGTGQLYF.

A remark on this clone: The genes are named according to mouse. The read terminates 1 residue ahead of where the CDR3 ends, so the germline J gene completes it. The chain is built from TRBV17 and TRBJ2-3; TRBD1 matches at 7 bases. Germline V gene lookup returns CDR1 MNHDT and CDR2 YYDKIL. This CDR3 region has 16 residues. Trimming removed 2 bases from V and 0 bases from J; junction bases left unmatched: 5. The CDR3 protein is CASSRKGQSSAETLYF. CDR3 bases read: TGTGCTAGCAGTAGAAAGGGACAGTCTAGTGCAGAAACGCTGTAT. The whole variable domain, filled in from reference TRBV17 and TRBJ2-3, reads DTTVKQNPRYKLARVGKPVNLICSQTMNHDTMYWYQKKPNQAPKLLLFYYDKILNREADTFEKFQSSRPNNSFCSLYIGSAGLEYSAMYLCASSRKGQSSAETLYFGSGTRLTVL.

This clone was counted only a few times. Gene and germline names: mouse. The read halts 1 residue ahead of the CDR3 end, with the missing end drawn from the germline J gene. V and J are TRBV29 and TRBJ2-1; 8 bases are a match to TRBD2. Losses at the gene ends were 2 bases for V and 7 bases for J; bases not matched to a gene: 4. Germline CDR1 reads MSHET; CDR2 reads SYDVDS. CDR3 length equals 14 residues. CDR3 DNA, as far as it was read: TGTGCTAGCAGTTTAGGGGGGGCGCTAGCTGAGCAGTTC. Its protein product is CASSLGGALAEQF. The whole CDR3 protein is CASSLGGALAEQFF.

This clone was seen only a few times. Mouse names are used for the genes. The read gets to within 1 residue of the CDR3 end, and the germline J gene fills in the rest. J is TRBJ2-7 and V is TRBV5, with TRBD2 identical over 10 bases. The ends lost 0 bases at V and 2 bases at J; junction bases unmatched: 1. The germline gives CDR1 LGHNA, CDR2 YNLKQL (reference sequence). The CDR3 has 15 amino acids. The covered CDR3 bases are TGTGCCAGCAGCCAAGAAGGGACTGGGGCCTATGAACAGTAC. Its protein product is CASSQEGTGAYEQY. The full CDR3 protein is CASSQEGTGAYEQYF.